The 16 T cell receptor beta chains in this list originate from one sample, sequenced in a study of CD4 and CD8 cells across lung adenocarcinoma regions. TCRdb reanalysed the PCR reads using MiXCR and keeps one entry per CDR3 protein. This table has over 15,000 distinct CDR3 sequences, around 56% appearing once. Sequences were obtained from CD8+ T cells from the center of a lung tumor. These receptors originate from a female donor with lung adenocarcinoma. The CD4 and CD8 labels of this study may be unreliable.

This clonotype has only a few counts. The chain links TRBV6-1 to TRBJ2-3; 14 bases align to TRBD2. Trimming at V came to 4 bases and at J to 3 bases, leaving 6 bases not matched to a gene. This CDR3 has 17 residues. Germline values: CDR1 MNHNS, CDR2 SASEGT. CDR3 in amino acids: CASSGPGTSGSTDTQYF. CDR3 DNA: TGTGCCAGCAGTGGACCCGGGACTAGCGGGAGTACAGATACGCAGTATTTT.

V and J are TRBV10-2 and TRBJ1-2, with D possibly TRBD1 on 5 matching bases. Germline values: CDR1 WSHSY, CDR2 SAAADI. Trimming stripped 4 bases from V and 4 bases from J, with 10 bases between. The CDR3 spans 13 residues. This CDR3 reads CASSGGRSYGYTF. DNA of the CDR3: TGCGCCAGCAGTGGGGGACGGAGCTATGGCTACACCTTC.

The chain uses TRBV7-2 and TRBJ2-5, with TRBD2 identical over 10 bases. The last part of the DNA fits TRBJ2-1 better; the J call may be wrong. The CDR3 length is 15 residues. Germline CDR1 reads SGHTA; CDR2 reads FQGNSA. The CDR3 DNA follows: TGTGCCAGCAGCTCGGGCCTAGCGGGGGTCAATGAGCAGTTCTTC. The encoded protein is CASSSGLAGVNEQFF.

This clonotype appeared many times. The CDR3 nucleotides are TGTGCCAGCAGCCCCTCGGGGCTAGGCGGTGATACGCAGTATTTT. This codes for CASSPSGLGGDTQYF. This chain links TRBV11-2 with TRBJ2-3; either TRBD1 or TRBD2 may fit D (5 bases each). Deletions cut 5 bases from V and 6 bases from J, with 18 bases between. The CDR3 contains 15 residues. The germline gives CDR1 SGHAT, CDR2 FQNNGV.

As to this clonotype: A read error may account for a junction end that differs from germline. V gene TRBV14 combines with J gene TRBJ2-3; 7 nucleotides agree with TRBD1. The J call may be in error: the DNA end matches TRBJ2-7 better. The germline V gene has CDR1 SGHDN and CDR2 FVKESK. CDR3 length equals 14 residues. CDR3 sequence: CGGTRVGGKDTQYF. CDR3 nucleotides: TGCGGCGGCACGCGAGTAGGGGGCAAAGACACGCAGTACTTC.

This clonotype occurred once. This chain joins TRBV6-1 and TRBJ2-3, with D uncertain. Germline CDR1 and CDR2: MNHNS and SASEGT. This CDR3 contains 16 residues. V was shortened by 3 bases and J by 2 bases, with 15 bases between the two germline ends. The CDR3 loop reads CASSDILLRVTDTQYF. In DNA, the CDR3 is TGTGCCAGCAGTGACATCCTATTACGGGTCACAGATACGCAGTATTTT.

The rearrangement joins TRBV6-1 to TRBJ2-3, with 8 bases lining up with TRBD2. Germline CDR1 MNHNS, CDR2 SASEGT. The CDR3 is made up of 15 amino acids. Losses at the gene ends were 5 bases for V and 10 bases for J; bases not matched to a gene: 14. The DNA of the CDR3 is TGTGCCAGCAGTCCTGGACTAGCAAGGTCAGAAGCGCAGTATTTT. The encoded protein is CASSPGLARSEAQYF.

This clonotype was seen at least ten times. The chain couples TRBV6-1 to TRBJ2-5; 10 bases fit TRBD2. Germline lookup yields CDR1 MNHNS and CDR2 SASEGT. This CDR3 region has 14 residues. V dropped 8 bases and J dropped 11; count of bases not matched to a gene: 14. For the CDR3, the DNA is TGTGCCAGCGGGGCTAGCGGGGGTTTAGGTGAGCAGTACTTC. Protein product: CASGASGGLGEQYF.

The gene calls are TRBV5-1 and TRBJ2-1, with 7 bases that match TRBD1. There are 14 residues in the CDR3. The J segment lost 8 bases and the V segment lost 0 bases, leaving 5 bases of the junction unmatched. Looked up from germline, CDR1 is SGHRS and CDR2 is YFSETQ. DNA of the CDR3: TGCGCCAGCAGCTTGGCGGGACAGAGGGATGAGCAGTTCTTC. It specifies CASSLAGQRDEQFF.

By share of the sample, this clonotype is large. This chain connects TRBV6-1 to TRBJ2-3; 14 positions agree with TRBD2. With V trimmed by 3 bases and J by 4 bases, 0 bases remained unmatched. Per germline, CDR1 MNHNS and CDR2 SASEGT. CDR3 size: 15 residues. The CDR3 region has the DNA TGTGCCAGCAGTGAGGGACTAGCGGGAGCAGATACGCAGTATTTT. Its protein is CASSEGLAGADTQYF.

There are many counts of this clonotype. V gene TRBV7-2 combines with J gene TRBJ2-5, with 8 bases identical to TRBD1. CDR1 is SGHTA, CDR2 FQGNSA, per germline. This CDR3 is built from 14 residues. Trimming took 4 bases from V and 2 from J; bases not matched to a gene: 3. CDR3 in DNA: TGTGCCAGCAGCTCCGGGACAGGTCAAGAGACCCAGTACTTC. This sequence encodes CASSSGTGQETQYF. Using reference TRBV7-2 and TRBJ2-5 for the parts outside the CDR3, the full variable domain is GAGVSQSPSNKVTEKGKDVELRCDPISGHTALYWYRQSLGQGLEFLIYFQGNSAPDKSGLPSDRFSAERTGGSVSTLTIQRTQQEDSAVYLCASSSGTGQETQYFGPGTRLLVL.

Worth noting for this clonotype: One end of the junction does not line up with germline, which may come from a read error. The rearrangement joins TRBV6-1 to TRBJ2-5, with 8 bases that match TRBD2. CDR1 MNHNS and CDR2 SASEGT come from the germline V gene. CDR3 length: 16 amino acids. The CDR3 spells CASRGLGSSDTDTQYF. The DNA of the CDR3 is TGTGCCAGCAGGGGACTAGGGAGCAGTGACACAGATACCCAGTATTTC.

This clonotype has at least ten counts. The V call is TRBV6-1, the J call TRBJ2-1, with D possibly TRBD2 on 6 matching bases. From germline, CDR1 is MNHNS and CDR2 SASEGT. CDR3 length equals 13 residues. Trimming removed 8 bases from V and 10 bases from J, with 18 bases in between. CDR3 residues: CASQGLVGGEQFF. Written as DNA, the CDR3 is TGTGCCAGCCAGGGTTTAGTGGGAGGCGAGCAGTTCTTC.

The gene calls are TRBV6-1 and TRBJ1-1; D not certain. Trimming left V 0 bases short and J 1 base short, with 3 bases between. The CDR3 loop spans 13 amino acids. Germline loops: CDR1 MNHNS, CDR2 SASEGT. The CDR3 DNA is TGTGCCAGCAGTGAAGCAGAGAACACTGAAGCTTTCTTT. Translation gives CASSEAENTEAFF.

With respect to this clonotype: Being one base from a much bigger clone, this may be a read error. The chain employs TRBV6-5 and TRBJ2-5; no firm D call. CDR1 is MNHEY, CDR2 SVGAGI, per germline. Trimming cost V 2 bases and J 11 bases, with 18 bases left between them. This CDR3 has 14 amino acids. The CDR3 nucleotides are TGTGCCAGCAGTTACGGGCCCGTCTGGAATGAGCAGTACTTC. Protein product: CASSYGPVWNEQYF.

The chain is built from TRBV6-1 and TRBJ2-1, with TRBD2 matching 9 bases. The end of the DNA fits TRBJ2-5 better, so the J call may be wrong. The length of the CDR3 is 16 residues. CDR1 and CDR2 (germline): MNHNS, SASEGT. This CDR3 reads CASSETAGGYAETQYF. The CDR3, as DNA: TGTGCCAGCAGTGAGACGGCGGGAGGGTATGCAGAGACCCAGTACTTC.